This T cell receptor (beta chain) came from a study of control samples from healthy donors and cancer patients. The CDR3 has 18 amino acids. Germline-derived CDR1 and CDR2 are MNHNS and SASEGT. The J segment lost 0 bases and the V segment lost 4 bases, leaving 7 bases of the junction unmatched. Sequenced by immunoSEQ multiplex PCR; TCRdb stores in-frame clones only, minus some. The sample yields fewer than 200,000 clones, about 93% seen once. The chain has TRBV6-1 and TRBJ1-6; 9 bases are a match to TRBD1. This clonotype originated in a woman aged 55-69 years in good health. The sequenced sample consisted of blood. The DNA of the CDR3 is TGTGCCAGCAGTGCACACAGGGGGCTAGGCTCCTATAATTCACCCCTCCACTTT. This codes for CASSAHRGLGSYNSPLHF.